The 10 T cell receptor beta chains below come from one sample, sequenced in a study of blood T cell repertoires in COVID-19. The assay was immunoSEQ multiplex PCR, and TCRdb's table has in-frame clones only and misses some. The table lists some 340,000 clones, 85% of them singletons, with roughly 3.9% in the top ten. What was sequenced was peripheral blood. The receptor set was obtained from a woman in her late teens or twenties with acute or convalescent COVID-19.

The chain combines TRBV13 with TRBJ1-2; 7 bases line up with TRBD1. V shed 5 bases and J 8 bases; nucleotides not matched to a gene: 5. Germline CDR1 and CDR2: PRHDT and FYEKMQ (reference sequence). The CDR3 loop spans 12 amino acids. CDR3 sequence (DNA): TGTGCCAGCAGCCCCGGGACAGAAGGCTACACCTTC. Amino acid sequence: CASSPGTEGYTF. The full variable domain, rest sourced from reference TRBV13 and TRBJ1-2, is AAGVIQSPRHLIKEKRETATLKCYPIPRHDTVYWYQQGPGQDPQFLISFYEKMQSDKGSIPDRFSAQQFSDYHSELNMSSLELGDSALYFCASSPGTEGYTFGSGTRLTVV.

The V gene is TRBV5-4, the J gene TRBJ2-3, with 13 bases identical to TRBD2. V lost 6 bases to trimming and J lost 3 bases; unmatched junction nucleotides: 4. This CDR3 region has 15 residues. Germline CDR1 SGHNT, CDR2 YYREEE (reference sequence). The CDR3 DNA sequence: TGTGCCAGCACTACTAGCGGGGGGGATACAGATACGCAGTATTTT. Translating gives CASTTSGGDTDTQYF. Full variable domain (remainder filled in from reference TRBV5-4 and TRBJ2-3): ETGVTQSPTHLIKTRGQQVTLRCSSQSGHNTVSWYQQALGQGPQFIFQYYREEENGRGNFPPRFSGLQFPNYSSELNVNALELDDSALYLCASTTSGGDTDTQYFGPGTRLTVL.

The chain carries TRBV11-3 and TRBJ2-5, with D possibly TRBD2 on 5 matching bases. The CDR3 loop spans 13 amino acids. Germline V gene data show CDR1 as SGHNT and CDR2 as YENEEA. Trimming stripped 5 bases from V and 3 bases from J, with 10 bases between. CDR3 sequence: CASSRGPKETQYF. In DNA, the CDR3 is TGTGCCAGCAGCCGAGGGCCGAAAGAGACCCAGTACTTC.

The chain recombines TRBV6-5 with TRBJ2-1; no clear D. V lost 0 bases to trimming and J lost 0 bases, with 9 bases between them. Germline V gene sequence: CDR1 MNHEY, CDR2 SVGAGI. There are 16 residues in the CDR3. The CDR3 DNA reads as TGTGCCAGCAGTTACTCGACCAGAGGCTCCTACAATGAGCAGTTCTTC. Translation gives CASSYSTRGSYNEQFF.

The chain combines TRBV3-1 (or the pseudogene TRBV3-2) with TRBJ1-2; 10 bases align to TRBD1. CDR1 LGHDT and CDR2 YNNKEL come from the germline V gene (reference sequence). V was pared by 1 base and J by 2 bases, with 4 bases of the junction left unmatched. CDR3 length: 16 residues. As DNA, the CDR3 is TGTGCCAGCAGCCAAGGCCCGGGACAGGGGAACTATGGCTACACCTTC. It specifies CASSQGPGQGNYGYTF.

The genes are TRBV7-9 and TRBJ2-3; 9 positions agree with TRBD2. V was clipped by 1 base and J by 6 bases; unmatched bases: 5. This CDR3 region has 15 residues. CDR1 is SEHNR, CDR2 FQNEAQ, per germline (reference sequence). CDR3 sequence reads: CASSLGLAGRDTQYF. CDR3 sequence (DNA): TGTGCCAGCAGCTTAGGGCTAGCGGGGAGGGATACGCAGTATTTT.

The rearrangement uses TRBV27 and TRBJ1-1; TRBD1 agrees at 7 bases. CDR1 and CDR2 from the germline V gene are MNHEY and SMNVEV (reference sequence). V shed 5 bases, J shed 2 bases, and the junction held 8 bases outside the gene matches. The CDR3 totals 15 residues. CDR3 amino acids: CASSPRTGKNTEAFF. The CDR3 nucleotides are TGTGCCAGCAGTCCGAGGACAGGTAAAAACACTGAAGCTTTCTTT.

The V and J genes are TRBV3-1 (or the pseudogene TRBV3-2) and TRBJ1-3; 8 nucleotides line up with TRBD1. Germline V lookup: CDR1 LGHDT, CDR2 YNNKEL (reference sequence). This CDR3 has 16 amino acids. The V gene end was trimmed by 0 bases and the J gene end by 3 bases; junction bases not matched to a gene: 4. The CDR3 region is CASSQDQGAGGNTIYF. The CDR3 coding sequence is TGTGCCAGCAGCCAAGATCAGGGGGCAGGTGGAAACACCATATATTTT.

The V call is TRBV5-1, the J call TRBJ2-6, with 9 bases matching TRBD1. V lost 2 bases and J lost 1; bases outside the gene matches: 10. Germline V gives CDR1 SGHRS, CDR2 YFSETQ. The CDR3 loop spans 19 amino acids. The chain's CDR3 is CASSLTKTGGTSGANVLTF. The CDR3 nucleotides are TGCGCCAGCAGCTTAACGAAGACAGGGGGTACATCTGGGGCCAACGTCCTGACTTTC.

The chain joins TRBV5-1 to TRBJ1-1, with TRBD1 as a possible D gene (6 bases). This CDR3 is built from 16 residues. Germline V gene sequence: CDR1 SGHRS, CDR2 YFSETQ. The germline V and J ends were trimmed by 0 bases and 1 base, with 13 bases remaining between them. CDR3 sequence: CASSLAVGGANTEAFF. CDR3 sequence (DNA): TGCGCCAGCAGCTTGGCTGTAGGGGGTGCGAACACTGAAGCTTTCTTT.